This T cell receptor beta chain originates from a study of early T cells in non-severe SARS-CoV-2 infection. About the research overall: Chains were unpaired, as sequencing was done on bulk RNA from unsorted whole blood. General study results and limits: Using VDJdb, the matching emphasized anti-spike CD8 responses while missing private and CD4 specificities.

As part of library construction, unique molecular identifiers were attached to individual cDNA molecules. TCRdb independently ran MiXCR on the 5' RACE reads; one entry per CDR3 protein. The sample contains 57,000 or so distinct CDR3 sequences, 5.6% of which appear only once. The CDR3 loop spans 15 amino acids. V was cut by 4 bases and J by 6 bases, with 13 bases left in between. In germline, CDR1 is MNHEY, CDR2 SVGAGI. This clonotype was counted ten times or more. Its antigen is currently unknown. The sequenced sample was whole blood. This chain links TRBV6-5 with TRBJ1-6, with a possible D match to TRBD1 (5 bases). The source of this sequence is an adult who was a healthcare worker with PCR-confirmed SARS-CoV-2 infection or an uninfected control (not recorded which). The CDR3 sequence: CASSFSRDRNSPLHF. CDR3 nucleotides: TGTGCCAGCAGTTTCTCCCGGGACCGTAATTCACCCCTCCACTTT.